A single sample is the source of the 26 T cell receptor beta chains below, sequenced in a study of blood T cell repertoires in COVID-19. Clones were sequenced by immunoSEQ multiplex PCR, and TCRdb holds only the in-frame ones, with some missing. Of 350,000 or so clones listed, 92% are singletons. Sequences were obtained from PBMCs or T cells enriched from blood (not recorded which). The receptors derive from a woman between 25 and 40 years old who had recovered from COVID-19.

The chain combines TRBV5-8 with TRBJ1-2, with D perhaps TRBD1 (5 bases). Germline values: CDR1 SGHTS, CDR2 YDEGEE. The CDR3 runs to 12 residues. Trimming removed 4 bases from V and 5 bases from J, with 9 bases in between. The CDR3 nucleotides read TGTGCCAGCAGCAGCCAGGGTTATGGCTACACCTTC. Protein product: CASSSQGYGYTF.

Only one count was recorded for this clone. This rearrangement joins TRBV6-5 to TRBJ1-4; 10 bases agree with TRBD1. V shed 4 bases, J shed 8 bases, and the junction held 7 bases outside the gene matches. CDR1 is MNHEY and CDR2 is SVGAGI in the germline V gene. The CDR3 consists of 15 residues. CDR3 amino acids: CASSWDRDRGEKLFF. As DNA, the CDR3 is TGTGCCAGCAGTTGGGACCGGGACAGGGGAGAAAAACTGTTTTTT.

This clone was seen a handful of times. The chain uses TRBV28 and TRBJ2-7; TRBD1 aligns across 12 bases. V shed 6 bases and J 9 bases; nucleotides not matched to a gene: 12. The CDR3 runs to 15 residues. CDR1 and CDR2 from the germline V gene are MDHEN and SYDVKM. The CDR3 DNA sequence: TGTGCCAGCAGCTCTTCCGGGACAGGGGGCCATGGGCAGTACTTC. Translating it yields CASSSSGTGGHGQYF.

This chain uses TRBV11-3 with TRBJ2-1; 9 positions match TRBD1. This CDR3 is 13 amino acids long. CDR1 and CDR2 from the germline V gene are SGHNT and YENEEA. Unmatched junction bases numbered 2, after V lost 3 bases and J lost 8 bases. The CDR3 loop is CASSFTGGDEQFF. The CDR3 coding sequence is TGTGCCAGCAGCTTCACAGGGGGCGATGAGCAGTTCTTC.

The chain links TRBV6-2 or TRBV6-3 to TRBJ1-5; D not certain. Germline V CDR1 and CDR2: MNHEY, SVGEGT. CDR3 length: 14 amino acids. The V gene lost 4 bases and the J gene lost 6 bases, with 13 bases spanning the gap. In nucleotides, the CDR3 is TGTGCCAGCAGTTCACGCGGGTCCGGTCAGCCCCAGCATTTT. It specifies CASSSRGSGQPQHF.

This clone was detected a few times. This rearrangement joins TRBV27 to TRBJ2-7; D gene uncertain. Between the trimmed V and J ends, which lost 0 bases and 7 bases, there was a span of 10 bases. The CDR3 runs 13 residues. Germline loops: CDR1 MNHEY, CDR2 SMNVEV (reference sequence). CDR3 loop: CASSLSSTREQYF. The DNA for the CDR3 is TGTGCCAGCAGTTTATCGAGTACGAGGGAGCAGTACTTC.

The gene calls are TRBV24-1 and TRBJ2-7; 9 nucleotides agree with TRBD2. This CDR3 comprises 12 residues. The germline V gene encodes CDR1 KGHDR and CDR2 SFDVKD. Losses at the gene ends were 6 bases for V and 7 bases for J; bases not matched to a gene: 3. The CDR3 DNA sequence: TGTGCCACCAGTCCTGCGGGGGGGGAGCAGTACTTC. Protein product: CATSPAGGEQYF.

In its sample, this clone was seen once. The chain has TRBV3-1 (or the pseudogene TRBV3-2) and TRBJ1-2; D gene ambiguous. Germline V CDR1 and CDR2: LGHDT, YNNKEL (reference sequence). The CDR3 is 12 amino acids. V was shortened by 0 bases and J by 8 bases, with 7 bases between the two germline ends. CDR3 amino acids: CASSQDLRGYTF. CDR3 nucleotide sequence: TGTGCCAGCAGCCAAGATTTGAGGGGCTACACCTTC.

The genes are TRBV5-5 and TRBJ2-5, with 7 bases lining up with TRBD2. The CDR3 contains 15 residues. CDR1 SGHKS and CDR2 YYEKEE come from the germline V gene (reference sequence). Losses at the gene ends were 0 bases for V and 2 bases for J; bases not matched to a gene: 4. DNA for the CDR3: TGTGCCAGCAGCTTGGCGTGGGGAGGGCAAGAGACCCAGTACTTC. Translated: CASSLAWGGQETQYF.

The rearrangement joins TRBV9 to TRBJ1-3, with D perhaps matching TRBD1 (6 bases). Germline V CDR1 and CDR2: SGDLS, YYNGEE. The CDR3 is 16 residues long. V was pared by 4 bases and J by 0 bases, with 14 bases between. CDR3 bases: TGTGCCAGCAGCCTGACGACAGGCAGCTCTGGAAACACCATATATTTT. Amino acid sequence: CASSLTTGSSGNTIYF.

The V and J genes are TRBV5-5 and TRBJ2-5; D is perhaps TRBD2 (6 bases). Trimming cost V 4 bases and J 1 base, with 8 bases left between them. Germline CDR1 and CDR2: SGHKS and YYEKEE (reference sequence). CDR3 length: 13 residues. CDR3 coding DNA: TGTGCCAGCAGCCTCGGGGGCCAAGAGACCCAGTACTTC. Its protein product is CASSLGGQETQYF.

The chain couples TRBV9 to TRBJ2-3; D uncertain. This CDR3 has 13 residues. V was shortened by 3 bases and J by 7 bases, with 12 bases between the two germline ends. Germline CDR1 is SGDLS and CDR2 is YYNGEE. CDR3 residues: CASSGPRTNTQYF. In DNA form, the CDR3 reads TGTGCCAGCAGCGGGCCACGAACGAATACGCAGTATTTT.

V usage is TRBV5-1 and J usage is TRBJ2-3, with D perhaps matching TRBD2 (5 bases). The germline V gene has CDR1 SGHRS and CDR2 YFSETQ. V was clipped by 0 bases and J by 5 bases, with 13 bases between them. This CDR3 is built from 15 residues. CDR3 DNA: TGCGCCAGCAGCTTGGCGGGCACCGAGGGAGATACGCAGTATTTT. This encodes CASSLAGTEGDTQYF.

This clone was counted a single time. This sequence joins TRBV11-2 and TRBJ1-1; 8 nucleotides line up with TRBD1. Germline V CDR1 and CDR2: SGHAT, FQNNGV. With V trimmed by 2 bases and J by 8 bases, 7 bases remained unmatched. The CDR3 is 14 amino acids. The CDR3 here is CASSLSDRVTEAFF. CDR3 coding DNA: TGTGCCAGCAGCTTATCGGACAGGGTAACCGAAGCTTTCTTT. Full variable domain (remainder filled in from reference TRBV11-2 and TRBJ1-1): EAGVAQSPRYKIIEKRQSVAFWCNPISGHATLYWYQQILGQGPKLLIQFQNNGVVDDSQLPKDRFSAERLKGVDSTLKIQPAKLEDSAVYLCASSLSDRVTEAFFGQGTRLTVV.

The chain carries TRBV5-1 and TRBJ2-3, with 10 bases matching TRBD1. Trimming at V came to 3 bases and at J to 5 bases, leaving 3 bases not matched to a gene. Germline V gives CDR1 SGHRS, CDR2 YFSETQ. This CDR3 is built from 14 residues. This CDR3 is CASSSRDRGDTQYF. CDR3 sequence (DNA): TGCGCCAGCAGCTCCCGGGACAGGGGAGATACGCAGTATTTT.

The V call is TRBV3-1 (or the pseudogene TRBV3-2), the J call TRBJ1-6; D may be TRBD1 (5 bases). Germline V gene sequence: CDR1 LGHDT, CDR2 YNNKEL (reference sequence). Trimming took 0 bases from V and 7 from J, leaving 7 bases between them. CDR3 length: 14 residues. CDR3 bases: TGTGCCAGCAGCCAAGATCCAGGGAATTCACCCCTCCACTTT. Its translation: CASSQDPGNSPLHF.

The chain is built from TRBV14 and TRBJ2-7; TRBD1 aligns across 7 bases. Per germline, CDR1 SGHDN and CDR2 FVKESK. V gave up 2 bases and J gave up 5 bases; unmatched junction bases: 12. The CDR3 spans 16 residues. The CDR3 here is CASSQRTTGWENEQYF. The DNA for the CDR3 is TGTGCCAGCAGCCAAAGGACGACAGGGTGGGAGAACGAGCAGTACTTC.

The rearrangement uses TRBV6-2 or TRBV6-3 and TRBJ2-1; TRBD2 matches at 8 bases. The germline gives CDR1 MNHEY, CDR2 SVGEGT. This CDR3 is 16 amino acids long. V lost 4 bases, J lost 2 bases, and 7 bases stayed unmatched. CDR3 loop: CASSSRGGKPYNEQFF. The CDR3, as DNA: TGTGCCAGCAGTTCTCGGGGGGGGAAGCCCTACAATGAGCAGTTCTTC.

The chain joins TRBV28 to TRBJ2-4, with 8 bases matching TRBD1. The germline V gene encodes CDR1 MDHEN and CDR2 SYDVKM. V shed 4 bases and J 1 base; nucleotides not matched to a gene: 3. The CDR3 totals 15 residues. The CDR3 bases are TGTGCCAGCAGTTCAGGGGGCGCCGCCAAAAACATTCAGTACTTC. Amino acid sequence: CASSSGGAAKNIQYF.

The chain carries TRBV10-3 and TRBJ1-2, with D maybe TRBD1 (6 bases). Trimming cost V 3 bases and J 6 bases, with 11 bases left between them. Germline V gene data show CDR1 as ENHRY and CDR2 as SYGVKD. The CDR3 length is 13 residues. The chain's CDR3 is CAISDWGLDGYTF. As DNA, the CDR3 is TGTGCCATCAGTGATTGGGGGCTTGATGGCTACACCTTC.

The genes are TRBV24-1 and TRBJ2-7, with a tentative D call TRBD1 (6 bases). V was clipped by 4 bases and J by 5 bases, with 14 bases between them. The germline V gene has CDR1 KGHDR and CDR2 SFDVKD. The CDR3 is 14 residues long. In DNA, the CDR3 is TGTGCCACCAGTGAGGCAGGGGCCCCTAACGAGCAGTACTTC. Its translation: CATSEAGAPNEQYF.

The chain is built from TRBV6-5 and TRBJ1-3; 7 positions match TRBD1. Germline values: CDR1 MNHEY, CDR2 SVGAGI. V shed 5 bases and J 8 bases; nucleotides not matched to a gene: 3. The CDR3 is made up of 12 amino acids. The CDR3 region has the DNA TGTGCCAGCAGTCGCAGGGGGGACACCATATATTTT. Translating gives CASSRRGDTIYF.

This chain uses TRBV6-5 with TRBJ1-1; TRBD1 matches 7 bases. This CDR3 spans 15 amino acids. Trimming at V came to 6 bases and at J to 0 bases, leaving 7 bases not matched to a gene. CDR1 is MNHEY and CDR2 is SVGAGI in the germline V gene. The CDR3 sequence: CASRHRGLMNTEAFF. The CDR3 DNA reads TGTGCCAGCAGACACAGGGGACTCATGAACACTGAAGCTTTCTTT.

This sequence joins TRBV5-5 and TRBJ1-5, with D possibly matching TRBD1 (5 bases). V shed 1 base and J shed 2 bases, with 7 bases lying between them. The CDR3 has 14 residues. CDR1 and CDR2 from the germline V gene are SGHKS and YYEKEE (reference sequence). The CDR3 spells CASSLWGGNQPQHF. CDR3 coding DNA: TGTGCCAGCAGCTTGTGGGGGGGCAATCAGCCCCAGCATTTT.

The V gene is TRBV5-1, the J gene TRBJ2-5; 8 bases map to TRBD1. Trimming at V came to 0 bases and at J to 3 bases, leaving 1 base not matched to a gene. CDR3 length equals 14 residues. Germline V gives CDR1 SGHRS, CDR2 YFSETQ. The CDR3 loop is CASSLDRGEETQYF. The CDR3 nucleotides are TGCGCCAGCAGCTTGGACAGGGGGGAAGAGACCCAGTACTTC.

This chain uses TRBV3-1 (or the pseudogene TRBV3-2) with TRBJ2-5, with TRBD2 identical over 7 bases. Trimming at V came to 0 bases and at J to 3 bases, leaving 1 base not matched to a gene. CDR1 is LGHDT, CDR2 YNNKEL, per germline (reference sequence). The CDR3 runs 14 residues. CDR3 in amino acids: CASSQEGGEETQYF. In DNA form, the CDR3 reads TGTGCCAGCAGCCAAGAGGGAGGGGAAGAGACCCAGTACTTC.